Below, 8 T cell receptor beta chains from the same sample are listed, as sequenced in a study of blood T cell repertoires in COVID-19. The table came from immunoSEQ multiplex PCR; TCRdb's copy has only in-frame clones and leaves some out. The sample lists just over 300,000 clones, 90% seen once, with approximately 4% in the top ten. The source material was PBMCs or T cells enriched from blood (not recorded which). The receptors here all came from a woman under 30 with acute COVID-19.

The chain couples TRBV11-3 to TRBJ1-2; possibly TRBD1 for D (5 bases). CDR1 and CDR2 (germline): SGHNT, YENEEA. This CDR3 region has 13 residues. V dropped 4 bases and J dropped 13 bases, with 19 bases sitting between them. CDR3 DNA sequence: TGTGCCAGCAGCTCCCGCGGGGGAGGCCTAATCACCTTC. This encodes CASSSRGGGLITF.

The chain combines TRBV4-2 with TRBJ1-1, with D tentatively TRBD1 (5 bases). V lost 2 bases to trimming and J lost 1 base, with 14 bases between them. The germline V gene encodes CDR1 LGHNA and CDR2 YNFKEQ. The CDR3 consists of 16 residues. CDR3 coding DNA: TGTGCCAGCAGCCAAATCTTAGCCAGGGCGAACACTGAAGCTTTCTTT. Translation gives CASSQILARANTEAFF.

The rearrangement links TRBV24-1 to TRBJ1-1, with D unclear. V lost 7 bases and J 0 bases, leaving 8 bases between the germline ends. Germline V lookup: CDR1 KGHDR, CDR2 SFDVKD. The CDR3 contains 13 residues. The CDR3 spells CATRGRLNTEAFF. The CDR3 nucleotides are TGTGCCACCAGGGGCAGGCTGAACACTGAAGCTTTCTTT.

J is TRBJ1-5 and V is TRBV2; D is unclear. The germline V and J ends were trimmed by 4 bases and 7 bases, with 11 bases remaining between them. The length of the CDR3 is 13 residues. Germline V gene data show CDR1 as SNHLY and CDR2 as FYNNEI. CDR3 in DNA: TGTGCCAGCAGTGGGGAGAAGAACCAGCCCCAGCATTTT. Its protein product is CASSGEKNQPQHF.

The genes are TRBV5-4 and TRBJ1-2, with no clear D. Trimming removed 0 bases from V and 9 bases from J, with 9 bases in between. The germline V gene encodes CDR1 SGHNT and CDR2 YYREEE (reference sequence). The CDR3 totals 12 residues. The CDR3 DNA reads TGTGCCAGCAGCTTGGCCAGGCAGAGCTACACCTTC. This encodes CASSLARQSYTF. The full variable domain, with the rest looked up from reference TRBV5-4 and TRBJ1-2, is ETGVTQSPTHLIKTRGQQVTLRCSSQSGHNTVSWYQQALGQGPQFIFQYYREEENGRGNFPPRFSGLQFPNYSSELNVNALELDDSALYLCASSLARQSYTFGSGTRLTVV.

V gene TRBV3-1 (or the pseudogene TRBV3-2) combines with J gene TRBJ2-1, with 9 bases aligning to TRBD1. Germline CDR1 and CDR2: LGHDT and YNNKEL (reference sequence). The length of the CDR3 is 14 residues. V lost 4 bases, J lost 8 bases, and 6 bases stayed unmatched. CDR3 residues: CASSRTGQGYEQFF. As DNA, the CDR3 is TGTGCCAGCAGCCGAACAGGACAGGGGTATGAGCAGTTCTTC.

The chain carries TRBV5-1 and TRBJ2-1, with 9 bases aligning to TRBD2. Germline V CDR1 and CDR2: SGHRS, YFSETQ. The trim removed 1 base at V and 5 bases at J, leaving 4 bases unmatched. The CDR3 runs to 15 residues. The CDR3, as DNA: TGCGCCAGCAGCTTGAGTGCTAGCGGGAACAATGAGCAGTTCTTC. Its translation is CASSLSASGNNEQFF.

The chain employs TRBV12-3 or TRBV12-4 and TRBJ2-1; D may be TRBD1 (5 bases). Trimming removed 2 bases at V and 10 bases at J, with 6 bases between. This CDR3 contains 11 residues. The CDR3 DNA sequence: TGTGCCAGCAGTTTAAGGGGCGAGCAGTTCTTC. It encodes CASSLRGEQFF.